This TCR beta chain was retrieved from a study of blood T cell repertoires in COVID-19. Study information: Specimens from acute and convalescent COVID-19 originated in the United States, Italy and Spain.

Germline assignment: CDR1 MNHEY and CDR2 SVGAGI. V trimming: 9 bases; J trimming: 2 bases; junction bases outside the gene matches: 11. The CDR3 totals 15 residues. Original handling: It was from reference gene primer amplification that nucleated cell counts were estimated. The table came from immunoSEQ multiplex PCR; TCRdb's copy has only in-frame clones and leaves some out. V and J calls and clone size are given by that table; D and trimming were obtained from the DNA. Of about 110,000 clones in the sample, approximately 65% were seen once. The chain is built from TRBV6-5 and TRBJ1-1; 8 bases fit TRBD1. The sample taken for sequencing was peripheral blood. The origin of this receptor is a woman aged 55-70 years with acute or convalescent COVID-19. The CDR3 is CASFQGAGGNTEAFF. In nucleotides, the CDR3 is TGTGCCAGTTTCCAGGGGGCAGGGGGAAACACTGAAGCTTTCTTT.